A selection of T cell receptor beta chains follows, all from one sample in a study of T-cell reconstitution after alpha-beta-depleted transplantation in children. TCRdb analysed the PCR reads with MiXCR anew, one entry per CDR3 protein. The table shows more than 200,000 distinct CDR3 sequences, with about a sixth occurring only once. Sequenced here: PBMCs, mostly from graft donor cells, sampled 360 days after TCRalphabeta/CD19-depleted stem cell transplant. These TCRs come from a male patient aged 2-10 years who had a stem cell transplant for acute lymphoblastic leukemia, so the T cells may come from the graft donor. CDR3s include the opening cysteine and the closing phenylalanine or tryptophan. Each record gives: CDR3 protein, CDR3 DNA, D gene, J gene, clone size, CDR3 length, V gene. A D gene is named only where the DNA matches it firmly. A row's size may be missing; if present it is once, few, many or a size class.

CDR3aa: CASSFPSGPGGTGELFF; CDR3nt: TGTGCCAGCAGTTTCCCTAGCGGCCCGGGGGGAACCGGGGAGCTGTTTTTT; d_gene: TRBD2; j_gene: TRBJ2-2; abundance: few; len: 17; v_gene: TRBV12-3/TRBV12-4
CDR3aa: CASTDGQEQYF; CDR3nt: TGCGCCAGCACCGACGGACAGGAGCAGTACTTC; d_gene: NA; j_gene: TRBJ2-7; abundance: NA; len: 11; v_gene: TRBV4-1
CDR3aa: CSARSYRVGTEAFF; CDR3nt: TGCAGTGCCAGAAGCTACAGGGTCGGCACTGAAGCTTTCTTT; d_gene: NA; j_gene: TRBJ1-1; abundance: NA; len: 14; v_gene: TRBV20-1
CDR3aa: CASSRGGELFF; CDR3nt: TGTGCCAGCAGCCGGGGCGGGGAGCTGTTTTTT; d_gene: NA; j_gene: TRBJ2-2; abundance: few; len: 11; v_gene: TRBV11-3
CDR3aa: CASSPGPRGPLHF; CDR3nt: TGTGCCAGCAGTCCCGGACCCAGGGGGCCCCTCCACTTT; d_gene: TRBD1; j_gene: TRBJ1-6; abundance: few; len: 13; v_gene: TRBV28
CDR3aa: CASSLTGVREQYF; CDR3nt: TGTGCCAGCAGCCTCACAGGGGTTCGTGAGCAGTACTTC; d_gene: TRBD1; j_gene: TRBJ2-7; abundance: NA; len: 13; v_gene: TRBV7-9
CDR3aa: CASSQEDRDDEKLFF; CDR3nt: TGTGCCAGCAGCCAAGAAGACAGGGACGATGAAAAACTGTTTTTT; d_gene: TRBD1; j_gene: TRBJ1-4; abundance: NA; len: 15; v_gene: TRBV4-2
CDR3aa: CASSLVGVSGANVLTF; CDR3nt: TGTGCCAGCAGCTTAGTGGGGGTCTCTGGGGCCAACGTCCTGACTTTC; d_gene: NA; j_gene: TRBJ2-6; abundance: NA; len: 16; v_gene: TRBV7-2
CDR3aa: CATSDAGGLNQPQHF; CDR3nt: TGTGCCACCAGTGACGCCGGGGGGTTGAATCAGCCCCAGCATTTT; d_gene: NA; j_gene: TRBJ1-5; abundance: few; len: 15; v_gene: TRBV24-1
CDR3aa: CASSGQGTSNTEAFF; CDR3nt: TGTGCCAGCAGTGGACAGGGAACTTCGAACACTGAAGCTTTCTTT; d_gene: TRBD1; j_gene: TRBJ1-1; abundance: few; len: 15; v_gene: TRBV2
CDR3aa: CSVEGGIGELFF; CDR3nt: TGCAGCGTTGAAGGGGGGATCGGGGAGCTGTTTTTT; d_gene: NA; j_gene: TRBJ2-2; abundance: few; len: 12; v_gene: TRBV29-1
CDR3aa: CSVSPRGRNEQYF; CDR3nt: TGCAGCGTTAGCCCCCGCGGAAGGAACGAGCAGTACTTC; d_gene: NA; j_gene: TRBJ2-7; abundance: NA; len: 13; v_gene: TRBV29-1
CDR3aa: CASSSLPGLAGVRTYNEQFF; CDR3nt: TGTGCCAGCAGTTCCCTTCCGGGACTAGCGGGAGTTCGGACCTACAATGAGCAGTTCTTC; d_gene: TRBD2; j_gene: TRBJ2-1; abundance: few; len: 20; v_gene: TRBV12-3/TRBV12-4
CDR3aa: CASSLWLAGVDEQFF; CDR3nt: TGTGCCAGCAGCTTATGGTTGGCGGGGGTCGATGAGCAGTTCTTC; d_gene: TRBD2; j_gene: TRBJ2-1; abundance: few; len: 15; v_gene: TRBV7-2
CDR3aa: CASSYSSTGRILYGYTF; CDR3nt: TGTGCCAGCAGTTACTCATCGACAGGGAGAATCCTCTATGGCTACACCTTC; d_gene: TRBD1; j_gene: TRBJ1-2; abundance: few; len: 17; v_gene: TRBV6-5
CDR3aa: CSVGRQLTGELFF; CDR3nt: TGCAGCGTTGGGAGACAGTTAACCGGGGAGCTGTTTTTT; d_gene: NA; j_gene: TRBJ2-2; abundance: few; len: 13; v_gene: TRBV29-1
CDR3aa: CASSPEPFWLAERTDTQYF; CDR3nt: TGTGCCAGCAGTCCGGAACCTTTTTGGTTAGCGGAGAGAACAGATACGCAGTATTTT; d_gene: NA; j_gene: TRBJ2-3; abundance: NA; len: 19; v_gene: TRBV27
CDR3aa: CSVTSRTRDTTYEQYF; CDR3nt: TGCAGCGTTACCTCTCGAACACGGGACACTACCTACGAGCAGTACTTC; d_gene: NA; j_gene: TRBJ2-7; abundance: few; len: 16; v_gene: TRBV29-1
CDR3aa: CASSRAGGLKYF; CDR3nt: TGTGCCAGCTCGAGGGCGGGGGGGCTTAAGTATTTT; d_gene: TRBD2; j_gene: TRBJ2-3; abundance: NA; len: 12; v_gene: TRBV12-3/TRBV12-4
CDR3aa: CASSQESVAYEQYF; CDR3nt: TGCGCCAGCAGCCAAGAGTCAGTGGCCTACGAGCAGTACTTC; d_gene: NA; j_gene: TRBJ2-7; abundance: NA; len: 14; v_gene: TRBV4-3
CDR3aa: CASTSGTVNNEQFF; CDR3nt: TGTGCCAGCACCTCGGGGACAGTTAACAATGAGCAGTTCTTC; d_gene: TRBD1; j_gene: TRBJ2-1; abundance: NA; len: 14; v_gene: TRBV12-3/TRBV12-4
CDR3aa: CASSVAGGRRGRSYEQYF; CDR3nt: TGTGCCAGCAGCGTGGCGGGGGGCAGGCGGGGGAGGTCCTACGAGCAGTACTTC; d_gene: TRBD2; j_gene: TRBJ2-7; abundance: NA; len: 18; v_gene: TRBV7-2
CDR3aa: CARGKGSTFTDTQYF; CDR3nt: TGTGCCAGGGGTAAAGGCAGCACCTTCACAGATACGCAGTATTTT; d_gene: NA; j_gene: TRBJ2-3; abundance: few; len: 15; v_gene: TRBV2
CDR3aa: CASRGWGGSPLHF; CDR3nt: TGTGCCAGTAGGGGATGGGGTGGCTCACCCCTCCACTTT; d_gene: NA; j_gene: TRBJ1-6; abundance: NA; len: 13; v_gene: TRBV19
CDR3aa: CASTLTGGSDEQFF; CDR3nt: TGTGCCAGCACCCTTACCGGGGGCTCGGATGAGCAGTTCTTC; d_gene: NA; j_gene: TRBJ2-1; abundance: many; len: 14; v_gene: TRBV11-2
CDR3aa: CASTGGTGAGLSNQPQHF; CDR3nt: TGTGCCAGCACTGGAGGGACAGGGGCTGGTCTAAGCAATCAGCCCCAGCATTTT; d_gene: TRBD1; j_gene: TRBJ1-5; abundance: NA; len: 18; v_gene: TRBV6-2/TRBV6-3
CDR3aa: CASKYGPRFGRAGGEQYF; CDR3nt: TGTGCCAGCAAATACGGCCCCCGGTTTGGGCGCGCTGGGGGTGAGCAGTACTTC; d_gene: NA; j_gene: TRBJ2-7; abundance: NA; len: 18; v_gene: TRBV12-3/TRBV12-4
CDR3aa: CASSLGAGADTQYF; CDR3nt: TGTGCCAGCAGCTTAGGGGCGGGGGCTGATACGCAGTATTTT; d_gene: NA; j_gene: TRBJ2-3; abundance: many; len: 14; v_gene: TRBV7-2
CDR3aa: CASTPQLDLGYEQYF; CDR3nt: TGTGCCAGCACCCCCCAATTGGATTTGGGCTACGAGCAGTACTTC; d_gene: NA; j_gene: TRBJ2-7; abundance: many; len: 15; v_gene: TRBV6-2/TRBV6-3
CDR3aa: CATSGSHGSDTQYF; CDR3nt: TGTGCCACTAGTGGTTCCCACGGCTCAGATACGCAGTATTTT; d_gene: NA; j_gene: TRBJ2-3; abundance: NA; len: 14; v_gene: TRBV12-5
CDR3aa: CATLQGQGTDTQYF; CDR3nt: TGTGCCACCTTACAGGGGCAGGGCACAGATACGCAGTATTTT; d_gene: TRBD1; j_gene: TRBJ2-3; abundance: NA; len: 14; v_gene: TRBV12-3/TRBV12-4
CDR3aa: CSAVPGQGNQPQHF; CDR3nt: TGCAGTGCTGTACCGGGACAGGGAAATCAGCCCCAGCATTTT; d_gene: TRBD1; j_gene: TRBJ1-5; abundance: NA; len: 14; v_gene: TRBV20-1
CDR3aa: CASSFGTSEYNEQFF; CDR3nt: TGTGCCAGCAGCTTCGGTACTAGCGAGTACAATGAGCAGTTCTTC; d_gene: TRBD2; j_gene: TRBJ2-1; abundance: few; len: 15; v_gene: TRBV11-2
CDR3aa: CASSFSGQDYGYTF; CDR3nt: TGTGCCAGCAGTTTCTCAGGACAGGACTATGGCTACACCTTC; d_gene: TRBD1; j_gene: TRBJ1-2; abundance: many; len: 14; v_gene: TRBV27
CDR3aa: CASSSDGETQYF; CDR3nt: TGCGCCAGCAGCTCGGACGGAGAGACCCAGTACTTC; d_gene: NA; j_gene: TRBJ2-5; abundance: many; len: 12; v_gene: TRBV5-1